Listed below are T cell receptor beta chains from one sample, sequenced in a study of shared clonotypes between healthy human individuals. Sequencing was performed with immunoSEQ multiplex PCR; in TCRdb, only in-frame clones are kept and a portion is missing. The data hold 2.5 million or so clones, with about 92% observed a single time. The sample taken for sequencing was naive CD4+ T cells sorted from blood. The receptors were sampled from a man aged 18 to 30 in good health. Both conserved end residues are part of each CDR3. Each record gives: J gene, clone size, D gene, V gene, CDR3 DNA, CDR3 protein. D genes are given only for firm matches. Clone size is given for some rows only: seen once, a few or many times, or a class if the clone is expanded.

TRBJ2-3,few,TRBD2,TRBV5-4,TGTGCCAGCAGCTTGGGGACTAGCGGGAGAACAGATACGCAGTATTTT,CASSLGTSGRTDTQYF
TRBJ2-2,-,-,TRBV18,TGTGCCAGCTCACCGTTTGGCGGGACTGCCGGGGAGCTGTTTTTT,CASSPFGGTAGELFF
TRBJ1-5,few,-,TRBV2,TGTGCCAGCAGTTCAGGGTTGGGGCAGCCCCAGCATTTT,CASSSGLGQPQHF
TRBJ2-7,-,-,TRBV7-8,TGTGCCAGCAGCTTATACGCCAGTACCCCCCCGAGATACGAGCAGTACTTC,CASSLYASTPPRYEQYF
TRBJ2-1,-,-,TRBV6-4,TGTGCCAGCAACGAATACAGGGAGAGCTCCTACAATGAGCAGTTCTTC,CASNEYRESSYNEQFF
TRBJ2-7,-,-,TRBV5-5,TGTGCCAGCAGCCTTGTGGTGATGGCTACCTACGAGCAGTACTTC,CASSLVVMATYEQYF
TRBJ2-7,-,TRBD2,TRBV7-9,TGTGCCAGCAGCTCGGGACTAGCGGGAGCTTACGAGCAGTACTTC,CASSSGLAGAYEQYF
TRBJ1-4,few,-,TRBV27,TGTGGCACTCCTTCCTCGGGCGGTGAAAAACTGTTTTTT,CGTPSSGGEKLFF
TRBJ1-1,few,-,TRBV4-1,TGCGCCAGCAGTCGGTGGGGGGGAACTGAAGCTTTCTTT,CASSRWGGTEAFF
TRBJ2-1,-,-,TRBV11-3,TGTGCCAGCAACAACGGGAGTTCCTACAATGAGCAGTTCTTC,CASNNGSSYNEQFF
TRBJ2-3,-,-,TRBV5-1,TGCGCCAGCAGCTTGCGGAACCCGGGCACAGATACGCAGTATTTT,CASSLRNPGTDTQYF
TRBJ1-2,-,TRBD1,TRBV2,TGTGCCAGCAGTGAATCACAGGGGATGGGCGGCTACACCTTC,CASSESQGMGGYTF
TRBJ1-1,once,TRBD1,TRBV2,TGTGCCAGCCCAGGGGGCCGGACTGAAGCTTTCTTT,CASPGGRTEAFF
TRBJ2-7,-,-,TRBV2,TGTGCCAGCAGGCAGGGTGGGGAGCAGTACTTC,CASRQGGEQYF
TRBJ2-3,-,TRBD2,TRBV28,TGTGCCAGCAACCGAGGGGGACTAGCGGGGCCGGCGGGTACGCAGTATTTT,CASNRGGLAGPAGTQYF
TRBJ2-7,-,TRBD2,TRBV6-6,TGTGCCAGCACCTCGGCCGGGGGGGCGCTCGAGCAGTACTTC,CASTSAGGALEQYF